The 16 T cell receptor beta chains presented below share a single source sample, sequenced in a study of cytomegalovirus exposure and HLA in healthy donors (dated by TCRdb to about 2017). Library generation was performed with the immunoSEQ multiplex PCR assay. The multiplex PCR relied on a mix of 60 forward primers for TCR Vbeta segments and 13 reverse primers for TCR Jbeta segments. TCRdb took this table from immuneACCESS and kept in-frame rearrangements with V and J called. Such tables lack part of the clones; where checked against another copy, unresolved V genes explain under half of the gap, and the rest is unexplained. This sample gives 150,000 to 200,000 clones in total; roughly 79% of them show up just once. The top ten clones comprise around 0.98% of the sample. Sequenced input: PBMCs. All receptors come from a woman in her 50s in good health and CMV-seropositive.

The V and J genes are TRBV7-3 and TRBJ2-1, with 7 bases fitting TRBD2. With 2 bases clipped from V and 4 bases from J, the junction kept 2 bases outside the gene matches. Germline V lookup: CDR1 SGHTA, CDR2 FQGTGA. The CDR3 runs 14 residues. The CDR3 loop reads CASSLLADYNEQFF. DNA for the CDR3: TGTGCCAGCAGCTTACTAGCGGATTACAATGAGCAGTTCTTC.

V is TRBV5-1 and J is TRBJ2-5; 13 bases align to TRBD2. V gave up 4 bases and J gave up 5 bases; unmatched junction bases: 2. Germline values: CDR1 SGHRS, CDR2 YFSETQ. The CDR3 totals 14 residues. The CDR3 is CASSPGLAGETQYF. The CDR3 region has the DNA TGCGCCAGCAGCCCGGGACTAGCGGGGGAGACCCAGTACTTC.

This clone was counted between two and nine times. This sequence joins TRBV19 and TRBJ1-2; D may be TRBD1 (5 bases). Germline CDR1 and CDR2: LNHDA and SQIVND (reference sequence). The CDR3 consists of 14 residues. Deletions cut 7 bases from V and 5 bases from J, with 17 bases between. The CDR3 here is CASKRSAREYGYTF. CDR3 DNA sequence: TGTGCCAGTAAGAGGTCGGCCAGGGAATATGGCTACACCTTC.

This clone turned up a few times. CDR3 in DNA: TGTGCCAGAGGACAGGGCGGAGGGTACGAGCAGTACTTC. It is translated as CARGQGGGYEQYF. The chain links TRBV2 to TRBJ2-7, with 8 positions matching TRBD1. The CDR3 is 13 residues long. Germline loops: CDR1 SNHLY, CDR2 FYNNEI. V shed 9 bases, J shed 4 bases, and the junction held 8 bases outside the gene matches.

The rearrangement links TRBV19 to TRBJ1-5; tentatively, D is TRBD1 (5 bases). V dropped 0 bases and J dropped 7 bases, with 16 bases sitting between them. CDR1 is LNHDA and CDR2 is SQIVND in the germline V gene (reference sequence). This CDR3 has 16 amino acids. The CDR3 DNA sequence: TGTGCCAGTAGTATAGACCTATCAGGGTTCAAACAGCCCCAGCATTTT. It translates to CASSIDLSGFKQPQHF.

This chain uses TRBV23-1 with TRBJ2-3; 14 positions agree with TRBD2. TRBV23-1 is designated an ORF whose function remains uncertain. The CDR3 contains 21 residues. V lost 2 bases, J lost 4 bases, and 17 bases stayed unmatched. The CDR3 bases are TGCGCCAGCAGTCAACCGAGGGGACTAGCGGGAGAAAAGGGCGTGGCAGATACGCAGTATTTT. Its protein is CASSQPRGLAGEKGVADTQYF.

The chain has TRBV10-3 and TRBJ1-5; D might be TRBD1 (6 bases). Germline assignment: CDR1 ENHRY and CDR2 SYGVKD. The V end was cut by 10 bases, the J end by 6 bases, with 16 bases between. This CDR3 is 13 amino acids long. The CDR3 here is CATRDNPFQPQHF. For the CDR3, the DNA is TGTGCCACCCGGGACAACCCATTTCAGCCCCAGCATTTT.

This sequence joins TRBV29-1 and TRBJ1-5; a weak D match, TRBD1 (5 bases). This CDR3 comprises 14 residues. CDR1 and CDR2 from the germline V gene are SQVTM and ANQGSEA. With 5 bases removed from V and 1 base from J, the gap between germline ends came to 12 bases. The CDR3 sequence is CSVSGGASNQPQHF. CDR3 nucleotide sequence: TGCAGCGTTTCGGGGGGAGCGAGCAATCAGCCCCAGCATTTT.

The chain links TRBV30 to TRBJ1-5; D is possibly TRBD1 (5 bases). V was clipped by 2 bases and J by 0 bases, with 11 bases between them. This CDR3 region has 15 residues. CDR1 and CDR2 from the germline V gene are GTSNPN and SVGIG (reference sequence). CDR3 region: CAWSRGAVSNQPQHF. The CDR3 DNA is TGTGCCTGGAGTCGTGGGGCAGTTAGCAATCAGCCCCAGCATTTT.

V usage is TRBV4-3 and J usage is TRBJ2-5; 8 bases map to TRBD1. This CDR3 is built from 17 residues. Germline V gene data show CDR1 as LGHNA and CDR2 as YSLEER. V lost 5 bases and J lost 3; bases outside the gene matches: 14. For the CDR3, the DNA is TGCGCCAGCAGCAGACCTATTGGGACAGGACCCGAAGAGACCCAGTACTTC. It is translated as CASSRPIGTGPEETQYF.

V gene TRBV13 combines with J gene TRBJ2-1; perhaps TRBD2 as D (6 bases). With 4 bases removed from V and 6 bases from J, the gap between germline ends came to 16 bases. CDR1 PRHDT and CDR2 FYEKMQ come from the germline V gene (reference sequence). The CDR3 runs to 15 residues. CDR3 sequence reads: CASSSSGSAPNEQFF. CDR3 bases: TGTGCCAGCAGCTCGAGCGGGTCGGCCCCCAATGAGCAGTTCTTC.

The chain joins TRBV28 to TRBJ2-3; tentatively, D is TRBD2 (6 bases). Trimming took 3 bases from V and 0 from J, leaving 7 bases between them. The CDR3 is 14 residues long. CDR1 and CDR2 (germline): MDHEN, SYDVKM. The CDR3 DNA is TGTGCCAGCAGTTTCCGGGGGAGCACAGATACGCAGTATTTT. Translation gives CASSFRGSTDTQYF.

This clone appeared many times. The chain couples TRBV6-6 to TRBJ1-5, with D maybe TRBD1 (5 bases). Germline lookup yields CDR1 MNHNY and CDR2 SVGAGI (reference sequence). Trimming took 2 bases from V and 7 from J, leaving 9 bases between them. The CDR3 sequence is 13 residues long. CDR3 coding DNA: TGTGCCAGCAGTTACGGTCAGGGACAGCCCCAGCATTTT. Translated: CASSYGQGQPQHF.

The chain is built from TRBV6-1 and TRBJ1-2, with 9 nucleotides matching TRBD1. Germline assignment: CDR1 MNHNS and CDR2 SASEGT. This CDR3 is built from 13 residues. The junction had 4 bases not matched to a gene; V was cut back by 8 bases and J by 3 bases. The CDR3 nucleotides read TGTGCCAGCGGGACAGGGATAGACTATGGCTACACCTTC. Translated: CASGTGIDYGYTF.

This chain links TRBV19 with TRBJ1-5; D ambiguous. In germline, CDR1 is LNHDA, CDR2 SQIVND (reference sequence). The CDR3 length is 16 residues. Trimming removed 1 base from V and 5 bases from J, with 15 bases in between. The chain's CDR3 is CASSIGWPRYHQPQHF. CDR3 bases: TGTGCCAGTAGTATAGGGTGGCCCAGGTACCATCAGCCCCAGCATTTT.

This clone came up once. The J gene is TRBJ1-4, the V gene TRBV21-1; the table's D call, TRBD1, has no DNA check behind it. TRBV21-1 is listed as a pseudogene. The CDR3 runs 16 residues. This CDR3 reads CASTQMAQGAREKLFF. The DNA for the CDR3 is TGTGCCAGCACCCAGATGGCTCAGGGGGCGCGCGAAAAACTGTTTTTT.